The rows below give T cell receptor beta chains drawn from one sample of a study of shared clonotypes between healthy human individuals. Here immunoSEQ multiplex PCR was the method, and the copy in TCRdb shows in-frame clones only, minus some. The sample lists hundreds of thousands of clones, 96% occurring once. Sequences were obtained from naive CD8+ T cells sorted from blood. The receptors originated from a man aged 30 to 39 in good health. CDR3s include the opening cysteine and the closing phenylalanine or tryptophan. The order of the fields is J gene, V gene, CDR3 protein.

J gene: TRBJ2-7
V gene: TRBV6-5
CDR3 protein: CASSYRELSYEQYF

J gene: TRBJ2-5
V gene: TRBV11-2
CDR3 protein: CASSGQSQETQYF

J gene: TRBJ2-1
V gene: TRBV5-1
CDR3 protein: CASSLASSGAYNEQFF

J gene: TRBJ1-2
V gene: TRBV6-1
CDR3 protein: CALNYGYTF

J gene: TRBJ2-3
V gene: TRBV6-6
CDR3 protein: CAGGLAGGAGTDTQYF

J gene: TRBJ1-2
V gene: TRBV28
CDR3 protein: CASILGQGANYGYTF

J gene: TRBJ2-1
V gene: TRBV10-1
CDR3 protein: CASSQIAGPRRDNEQFF

J gene: TRBJ1-4
V gene: TRBV7-9
CDR3 protein: CASSTGTGMEKLFF

J gene: TRBJ2-1
V gene: TRBV13
CDR3 protein: CASSSVAGRVYNEQFF

J gene: TRBJ2-2
V gene: TRBV7-2
CDR3 protein: CASSSLNTGELFF

J gene: TRBJ2-3
V gene: TRBV7-2
CDR3 protein: CASSLELAGGTDTQYF

J gene: TRBJ1-5
V gene: TRBV10-3
CDR3 protein: CAISPGQPQPQHF